This T cell receptor (beta chain) was sequenced for a study of T cell changes during pregnancy in multiple sclerosis. Trimming at V came to 7 bases and at J to 0 bases, leaving 13 bases not matched to a gene. The CDR3 loop spans 19 amino acids. CDR1 LNHDA and CDR2 SQIVND come from the germline V gene (reference sequence). TCRdb's copy holds only in-frame clones and misses some; the assay was immunoSEQ multiplex PCR. The data contain about 40,000 clones, roughly nine tenths of them singletons. The TCR was taken from a female donor with multiple sclerosis, enrolled in a pregnancy study. Material: CD4+ T cells from peripheral blood mononuclear cells, obtained before pregnancy. The genes are TRBV19 and TRBJ2-3, with 13 positions matching TRBD2. DNA for the CDR3: TGTGCCAGTACCGACTGGGGACTAGCGGGGCCCCTTAGCACAGATACGCAGTATTTT. Protein: CASTDWGLAGPLSTDTQYF.